Listed below are T cell receptor beta chains from one sample, sequenced in a study of blood T cell repertoires in COVID-19. The method was immunoSEQ multiplex PCR; TCRdb's version includes in-frame clones alone and lacks a portion of them. The sample lists some 69,000 clones, less than 95% seen once, with approximately 0.49% in the top ten. The specimen was peripheral blood. The receptors derive from a man in his forties or fifties with COVID-19, enrolled during active disease. The CDR3 runs from the conserved cysteine through the conserved F or W. A D gene is named only where the DNA matches it firmly. Expanded clones get a size class; other rows say once, few or many, or leave the size out.

V,J,size,D,DNA,CDR3
TRBV2,TRBJ2-1,NA,NA,TGTGCCAGCAGGGTTCCGCTAGCTACGAATGAGCAGTTCTTC,CASRVPLATNEQFF
TRBV4-1,TRBJ2-7,NA,TRBD2,TGCGCCAGCAGCCACCCCGGGACTAGAAACGAGCAGTACTTC,CASSHPGTRNEQYF
TRBV2,TRBJ2-1,NA,TRBD2,TGTGCCAGCGGAGGGACTAGCGGGAGGGCCGATGAGCAGTTCTTC,CASGGTSGRADEQFF
TRBV24-1,TRBJ2-1,NA,NA,TGTGCCACCAGTGATTGGCTAGCTGACCCCAATGAGCAGTTCTTC,CATSDWLADPNEQFF
TRBV7-9,TRBJ2-3,NA,NA,TGTGCCAGCACCAAAGGCGGGACTAGCACAGATACGCAGTATTTT,CASTKGGTSTDTQYF
TRBV28,TRBJ2-1,NA,TRBD2,TGTGCCAGCAGTTATGACGGGACTAGCGGGATGTGGGAGCAGTTCTTC,CASSYDGTSGMWEQFF
TRBV28,TRBJ1-4,NA,NA,TGTGCCAGCAGTTCAGGACAGCAAAATGAAAAACTGTTTTTT,CASSSGQQNEKLFF
TRBV3-1/TRBV3-2,TRBJ1-2,NA,NA,TGTGCCAGCAGCCAAGGGCCAGGAGGGGATTATGGCTACACCTTC,CASSQGPGGDYGYTF
TRBV14,TRBJ2-1,NA,TRBD2,TGTGCCAGCAGCCAAGTAACTAGCGGATATTACAATGAGCAGTTCTTC,CASSQVTSGYYNEQFF
TRBV3-1/TRBV3-2,TRBJ1-5,NA,TRBD1,TGTGCCAGCAGCCCTCCGGGACAGGTGAATCAGCCCCAGCATTTT,CASSPPGQVNQPQHF
TRBV5-1,TRBJ1-1,NA,NA,TGCGCCAGCAGCTTAAGAGGTGGCAGGGGTAACACTGAAGCTTTCTTT,CASSLRGGRGNTEAFF
TRBV27,TRBJ2-1,NA,TRBD2,TGTGCCAGCAGTTTTTCTAGCGGGAGGGGCAATGAGCAGTTCTTC,CASSFSSGRGNEQFF
TRBV5-1,TRBJ2-1,NA,TRBD2,TGCGCCAGCAGCTTGGGGGCTAGCGGTGGGGATGAGCAGTTCTTC,CASSLGASGGDEQFF
TRBV2,TRBJ2-1,NA,TRBD1,TGTGCCAGCAGTACCGGGACAGGGTTTTACAATGAGCAGTTCTTC,CASSTGTGFYNEQFF
TRBV4-2,TRBJ2-7,NA,NA,TGTGCCAGCAGCCAAGGTCCCGGAGGGCCCTACGAGCAGTACTTC,CASSQGPGGPYEQYF
TRBV5-6,TRBJ1-5,NA,NA,TGTGCCAGCCACTCGGCTAGCCAGCCCCAGCATTTT,CASHSASQPQHF
TRBV4-1,TRBJ2-7,few,TRBD2,TGCGCCAGCAGCCAAGGACTAGCGGGAGCCTACGAGCAGTACTTC,CASSQGLAGAYEQYF
TRBV7-6,TRBJ2-7,NA,NA,TGTGCCAGCAGCACAGACGGACTCGGCTCCTACGAGCAGTACTTC,CASSTDGLGSYEQYF
TRBV2,TRBJ1-5,NA,NA,TGTGCCAGCAGTGAAAACAGGGTCTCGGGTCAGCCCCAGCATTTT,CASSENRVSGQPQHF
TRBV3-1/TRBV3-2,TRBJ2-3,NA,NA,TGTGCCAGCAGCCAAGCGTTTGGGCCGGATACGCAGTATTTT,CASSQAFGPDTQYF
TRBV6-6,TRBJ2-1,NA,NA,TGTGCCAGCAGGAAACCCGGGATCAGAAAAGGCTATGAGCAGTTCTTC,CASRKPGIRKGYEQFF
TRBV19,TRBJ1-4,NA,NA,TGTGCCAGTAGTATAGGTAGCGGTCTAGGGAAACTGTTTTTT,CASSIGSGLGKLFF
TRBV3-1/TRBV3-2,TRBJ1-2,NA,TRBD1,TGTGCCAGCAGCCAAGACCCGACAGGGGGCTTATATGGCTACACCTTC,CASSQDPTGGLYGYTF
TRBV30,TRBJ1-6,NA,NA,TGTGCCTGGAGCAGGGTTAATTCACCCCTCCACTTT,CAWSRVNSPLHF
TRBV5-1,TRBJ1-2,NA,TRBD1,TGCGCCAGCAGCTTGGTCTCGACAGGGGGCGATGGCTACACCTTC,CASSLVSTGGDGYTF
TRBV2,TRBJ1-5,NA,NA,TGTGCCACAACAGGCCAGATTAATCAGCCCCAGCATTTT,CATTGQINQPQHF
TRBV2,TRBJ1-6,NA,NA,TGTGCCAGCAGTAGGGGGGGATCACCCCTCCACTTT,CASSRGGSPLHF
TRBV7-6,TRBJ1-1,NA,TRBD1,TGTGCCAGCAGCTTACAGACAGGGATGAACACTGAAGCTTTCTTT,CASSLQTGMNTEAFF
TRBV5-6,TRBJ2-1,NA,NA,TGTGCCAGCAGCTCCCCTTCGTGGCCATACAATGAGCAGTTCTTC,CASSSPSWPYNEQFF
TRBV7-8,TRBJ2-3,NA,TRBD2,TGTGCCAGCAGCTCCCGCGGGAGGCCCCATACGCAGTATTTT,CASSSRGRPHTQYF
TRBV5-4,TRBJ2-4,NA,TRBD2,TGTGCCAGCAGCTTACCTAGCGGGTTAGCCAAAAACATTCAGTACTTC,CASSLPSGLAKNIQYF
TRBV7-2,TRBJ1-3,NA,NA,TGTGCCAGCAGCTTAGGCCCCGCAGGCTCTGGAAACACCATATATTTT,CASSLGPAGSGNTIYF